Sequencing of this TCR beta chain was carried out in a study of blood T cell repertoires in COVID-19. Germline CDR1 SEHNR, CDR2 FQNEAQ (reference sequence). CDR3 length: 18 residues. V was clipped by 4 bases and J by 3 bases; unmatched bases: 14. Data came from immunoSEQ multiplex PCR; TCRdb stores just in-frame clones and leaves some out. This sample yields under 250,000 clones, of which roughly nine tenths are seen a single time; 5.5% to 8% belongs to the top ten. The sequencing sample was made of peripheral blood. The chain links TRBV7-9 to TRBJ2-1, with 8 bases fitting TRBD2. The source of this sequence is a man in his fifties or sixties with acute or convalescent COVID-19. This CDR3 is CASSSLRGGLAGYNEQFF. CDR3 sequence (DNA): TGTGCCAGCAGCTCACTCCGGGGTGGGCTAGCGGGCTACAATGAGCAGTTCTTC.